These T cell receptor beta chains were read from a single sample in a study of blood T cell repertoires in COVID-19. Libraries were prepared by immunoSEQ multiplex PCR; TCRdb keeps only in-frame clonotypes and omits some of them. The sample carries 250,000 to 350,000 clones, roughly 84% recorded once. The sequencing sample was made of peripheral blood. Every receptor here comes from a human donor with COVID-19, enrolled during active disease. The donor label of this sample is uncertain. CDR3s include the opening cysteine and the closing phenylalanine or tryptophan. The D gene is left open where the match is weak. Only part of the rows carry a size: once, few, many, or a class if the clone is expanded.

D gene	clone size	J gene	V gene	CDR3 DNA	CDR3 protein
NA	NA	TRBJ1-2	TRBV30	TGTGCCTGGAGTGTAGACAGGAACTATGGCTACACCTTC	CAWSVDRNYGYTF
NA	few	TRBJ1-2	TRBV11-2	TGTGCCAGCAGCTTATCACTCGGGGAATCCTATGGCTACACCTTC	CASSLSLGESYGYTF
TRBD1	once	TRBJ1-1	TRBV6-5	TGTGCCAGCACCTTGGACAGGGGAAAGGCTGAAGCTTTCTTT	CASTLDRGKAEAFF
NA	few	TRBJ1-1	TRBV19	TGTGCCAGTCACAACAGGAATGTGGGCACTGAAGCTTTCTTT	CASHNRNVGTEAFF
TRBD1	NA	TRBJ1-1	TRBV9	TGTGCCAGCAGCGTCACCGGGACAGGGGTTGGTAGCACTGAAGCTTTCTTT	CASSVTGTGVGSTEAFF
NA	once	TRBJ1-4	TRBV2	TGTGCCAGCAGTGAAAGGTTAGCTGCGGCTAATGAAAAACTGTTTTTT	CASSERLAAANEKLFF
NA	NA	TRBJ1-2	TRBV15	TGTGCCACCAGGCCGGACACTAACTATGGCTACACCTTC	CATRPDTNYGYTF
NA	NA	TRBJ1-4	TRBV21-1	TGTGCCAGCAGCAACCCGGGACAGGGGAAGGTTTTAACGAGTGAAAAACTGTTTTTT	CASSNPGQGKVLTSEKLFF
NA	NA	TRBJ1-5	TRBV19	TGTGCCAGTAGTATAGCCGGGTATCAGCCCCAGCATTTT	CASSIAGYQPQHF
TRBD2	few	TRBJ2-7	TRBV13	TGTGCCAGCAGCCCTAGGACTAGCAGGGTCCACGAGCAGTACTTC	CASSPRTSRVHEQYF
TRBD2	NA	TRBJ2-3	TRBV28	TGTGCCAGCAGTTCGCCCGCCCTAGCGGGGGGCCCAGATACGCAGTATTTT	CASSSPALAGGPDTQYF
NA	NA	TRBJ2-1	TRBV25-1	TGTGCCAGCAGTGAATATCCTAGCTCCTACAATGAGCAGTTCTTC	CASSEYPSSYNEQFF
TRBD1	once	TRBJ1-4	TRBV10-3	TGTGCCATCAGTGAGTCCGGGACAGGGAACGAAAAACTGTTTTTT	CAISESGTGNEKLFF
NA	NA	TRBJ1-1	TRBV14	TGTGCCAGCAGCCAAGAATTCGACACTGAAGCTTTCTTT	CASSQEFDTEAFF
TRBD2	NA	TRBJ2-5	TRBV6-5	TGTGCCAGCAGTTACAGACTAGCGGCCTCCCAAGAGACCCAGTACTTC	CASSYRLAASQETQYF
TRBD1	NA	TRBJ2-6	TRBV28	TGTGCCAGCAGCCGGAAGGGACAGGGAACTTTC	CASSRKGQGTF
TRBD1	NA	TRBJ1-4	TRBV28	TGTGCCAGCAGTTCCCGACAGGGTACTAATGAAAAACTGTTTTTT	CASSSRQGTNEKLFF
NA	NA	TRBJ1-2	TRBV29-1	TGCAGCGTTGAAGATCCAAGGTGGCAGGGCGGTGGCTACACCTTC	CSVEDPRWQGGGYTF
NA	NA	TRBJ1-2	TRBV30	TGTGCCTGGACGAATAGGGGAGGCGGAGGCTACACCTTC	CAWTNRGGGGYTF
NA	NA	TRBJ2-7	TRBV4-1	TGCGCCAGCAGCCAAGGCGGCGCCTCCTACGAGCAGTACTTC	CASSQGGASYEQYF
NA	NA	TRBJ2-5	TRBV11-2	TGTGCCAGCAGCTTTAGCGGTATGAGAGAGACCCAGTACTTC	CASSFSGMRETQYF
TRBD1	NA	TRBJ2-7	TRBV5-1	TGCGCCAGCAGCTTAGCGGGACAGGGACTGTACGAGCAGTACTTC	CASSLAGQGLYEQYF
TRBD1	once	TRBJ2-1	TRBV7-8	TGTGCCAGCAGCCGAGATTTTGTAGGGGGCCAAAATGAGCAGTTCTTC	CASSRDFVGGQNEQFF
NA	NA	TRBJ2-5	TRBV5-1	TGCGCCAGCAGCTCGGGTCCCAAAGAGACCCAGTACTTC	CASSSGPKETQYF
TRBD2	once	TRBJ2-5	TRBV2	TGTGCCAGCAGTGAAGTTCAACTAGCGGGAGGGTCCGGGACCCAGTACTTC	CASSEVQLAGGSGTQYF
NA	NA	TRBJ2-1	TRBV9	TGTGCCAGCAGTCTTATACAGGGAGAGCAGTTCTTC	CASSLIQGEQFF
TRBD2	NA	TRBJ2-7	TRBV6-5	TGTGCCAGCAGTTACTCGGGACTAGCGGGAGTCTACGAGCAGTACTTC	CASSYSGLAGVYEQYF